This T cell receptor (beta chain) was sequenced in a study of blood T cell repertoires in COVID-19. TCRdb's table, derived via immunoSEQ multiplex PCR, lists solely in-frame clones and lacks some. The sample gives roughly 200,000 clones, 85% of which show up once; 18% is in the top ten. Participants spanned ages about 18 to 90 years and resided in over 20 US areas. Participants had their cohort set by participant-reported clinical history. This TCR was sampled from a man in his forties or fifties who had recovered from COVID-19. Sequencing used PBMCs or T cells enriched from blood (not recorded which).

The chain's CDR3 is CASSHSGDTQYF. In nucleotides, the CDR3 is TGTGCCAGCAGCCACAGCGGAGATACGCAGTATTTT. The chain is built from TRBV3-1 (or the pseudogene TRBV3-2) and TRBJ2-3, with a possible D match to TRBD2 (5 bases). This CDR3 has 12 amino acids. Germline V CDR1 and CDR2: LGHDT, YNNKEL (reference sequence). V lost 3 bases to trimming and J lost 5 bases, with 6 bases between them.